Presented here are 30 T cell receptor beta chains from one specimen sequenced in a study of T cell responses to AZD1222 COVID-19 vaccine. The assay was immunoSEQ multiplex PCR, and TCRdb's table has in-frame clones only and misses some. The data show about 120,000 clones, 80% to 90% seen once. The starting material was peripheral blood, obtained on day 0 of AZD1222 vaccination. Receptors originate from an adult in good health.

V gene TRBV19 combines with J gene TRBJ1-1; 9 nucleotides agree with TRBD1. V shed 5 bases and J 6 bases; nucleotides not matched to a gene: 10. This CDR3 is built from 15 residues. The germline V gene encodes CDR1 LNHDA and CDR2 SQIVND (reference sequence). CDR3 coding DNA: TGTGCCAGTAGTGTACCCGGGACAGGGACCCCTGAAGCTTTCTTT. It specifies CASSVPGTGTPEAFF.

The chain recombines TRBV4-2 with TRBJ2-7; D is undetermined. The CDR3 has 12 amino acids. Germline CDR1 and CDR2: LGHNA and YNFKEQ. The ends were cut back, 5 bases at V and 6 bases at J, with 11 bases in the middle. CDR3 loop: CASSINPAEQYF. The CDR3, as DNA: TGTGCCAGCAGCATCAATCCAGCCGAGCAGTACTTC.

The genes are TRBV5-8 and TRBJ2-7, with D perhaps matching TRBD1 or TRBD2 (5 bases each). Trimming cost V 0 bases and J 5 bases, with 9 bases left between them. Germline V gives CDR1 SGHTS, CDR2 YDEGEE. This CDR3 contains 13 residues. CDR3 sequence: CASSLVRGNEQYF. CDR3 in DNA: TGTGCCAGCAGCTTGGTGAGGGGCAACGAGCAGTACTTC.

The CDR3 DNA is TGTGCCAGTAGACCACGCTTCCAACAGGGGGCGCATCAGCCCCAGCATTTT. Translating it yields CASRPRFQQGAHQPQHF. The chain uses TRBV19 and TRBJ1-5; 9 nucleotides match TRBD1. The CDR3 consists of 17 residues. Unmatched junction bases numbered 14, after V lost 6 bases and J lost 5 bases. CDR1 and CDR2 from the germline V gene are LNHDA and SQIVND (reference sequence).

The J gene is TRBJ1-5, the V gene TRBV12-3 or TRBV12-4; D uncertain. The CDR3 is 13 amino acids. V lost 6 bases and J 9 bases, leaving 15 bases between the germline ends. This CDR3 is CASSPGGPRPQHF. The CDR3 DNA is TGTGCCAGCAGCCCTGGAGGGCCAAGGCCCCAGCATTTT.

The chain joins TRBV5-1 to TRBJ2-2; TRBD1 might be the D (5 bases). Germline values: CDR1 SGHRS, CDR2 YFSETQ. V was clipped by 5 bases and J by 7 bases, with 12 bases between them. The CDR3 is made up of 13 amino acids. The CDR3 nucleotides are TGCGCCAGCAGGGGGCGTTTGAACGGGGAGCTGTTTTTT. Amino acids: CASRGRLNGELFF. The full variable domain, rest sourced from reference TRBV5-1 and TRBJ2-2, is KAGVTQTPRYLIKTRGQQVTLSCSPISGHRSVSWYQQTPGQGLQFLFEYFSETQRNKGNFPGRFSGRQFSNSRSEMNVSTLELGDSALYLCASRGRLNGELFFGEGSRLTVL.

The chain joins TRBV11-3 to TRBJ2-7; D is perhaps TRBD1 (6 bases). The germline V gene encodes CDR1 SGHNT and CDR2 YENEEA. The CDR3 spans 13 residues. V was clipped by 0 bases and J by 3 bases, with 6 bases between them. The CDR3 coding sequence is TGTGCCAGCAGCTTAGAAGGGGGCTACGAGCAGTACTTC. Protein: CASSLEGGYEQYF.

CDR3 sequence: CASSLAGISSYNEQFF. DNA for the CDR3: TGCGCCAGCAGCTTAGCGGGGATAAGCTCCTACAATGAGCAGTTCTTC. The chain has TRBV5-1 and TRBJ2-1, with TRBD2 matching over 7 bases. Germline lookup yields CDR1 SGHRS and CDR2 YFSETQ. The CDR3 spans 16 residues. Unmatched junction bases numbered 5, after V lost 2 bases and J lost 0 bases.

This clone was seen a handful of times. The gene calls are TRBV5-4 and TRBJ2-7; the D is unclear. Deletions cut 0 bases from V and 0 bases from J, with 7 bases between. CDR3 size: 14 residues. Germline V CDR1 and CDR2: SGHNT, YYREEE (reference sequence). This chain's CDR3 is CASSLGLGSYEQYF. In nucleotides, the CDR3 is TGTGCCAGCAGCTTGGGACTGGGCTCCTACGAGCAGTACTTC.

This chain joins TRBV19 and TRBJ1-1; D possibly corresponds to TRBD1 (6 bases). With 10 bases removed from V and 5 bases from J, the gap between germline ends came to 17 bases. The germline gives CDR1 LNHDA, CDR2 SQIVND (reference sequence). This CDR3 spans 13 amino acids. CDR3 residues: CATRYGTGTEAFF. DNA of the CDR3: TGTGCCACCAGGTATGGAACAGGGACTGAAGCTTTCTTT.

The chain couples TRBV3-1 (or the pseudogene TRBV3-2) to TRBJ2-7, with 10 positions matching TRBD1. The CDR3 is 19 amino acids. The V gene end was trimmed by 0 bases and the J gene end by 5 bases; junction bases not matched to a gene: 16. Germline CDR1 LGHDT, CDR2 YNNKEL (reference sequence). The CDR3: CASSQEPRDRGGSDHEQYF. The CDR3 nucleotides read TGTGCCAGCAGCCAAGAACCCCGGGACAGGGGTGGCTCGGATCACGAGCAGTACTTC.

The chain uses TRBV19 and TRBJ1-5, with 9 positions matching TRBD1. Per the germline V gene, CDR1 is LNHDA and CDR2 is SQIVND (reference sequence). V shed 4 bases and J 1 base; nucleotides not matched to a gene: 5. The CDR3 contains 16 residues. CDR3 in DNA: TGTGCCAGTAGTAAAGGGACAGGGCGAAGCAATCAGCCCCAGCATTTT. Protein: CASSKGTGRSNQPQHF.

This clone was found a few times. The chain recombines TRBV27 with TRBJ1-2, with D maybe TRBD1 (5 bases). Germline assignment: CDR1 MNHEY and CDR2 SMNVEV (reference sequence). The CDR3 covers 14 residues. Trimming pared 2 bases from V and 4 bases from J, leaving 11 bases between. The CDR3 DNA follows: TGTGCCAGCAGTTTAGCCGGAGGGACCTATGGCTACACCTTC. It encodes CASSLAGGTYGYTF.

V gene TRBV2 combines with J gene TRBJ2-5; 7 bases agree with TRBD1. The germline gives CDR1 SNHLY, CDR2 FYNNEI. J was trimmed by 7 bases and V by 2 bases; bases with no gene match: 7. The CDR3 sequence is 14 residues long. CDR3 nucleotide sequence: TGTGCCAGCAGTGAACAGTCATCAGGGGGGACCCAGTACTTC. It yields the protein CASSEQSSGGTQYF.

The chain has TRBV19 and TRBJ1-4; D is unclear. This CDR3 region has 15 residues. Per the germline V gene, CDR1 is LNHDA and CDR2 is SQIVND (reference sequence). V dropped 7 bases and J dropped 8 bases, with 20 bases sitting between them. CDR3 nucleotides: TGTGCCAGTAAGAATGAAGGAGGCCGTTCGGAAAAACTGTTTTTT. Translated: CASKNEGGRSEKLFF.

The CDR3 here is CASSLAGGGYTF. CDR3 DNA sequence: TGTGCCAGCAGTCTCGCCGGGGGGGGCTACACCTTC. The V call is TRBV6-6, the J call TRBJ1-2, with a weak D call TRBD1 (5 bases). The CDR3 consists of 12 residues. CDR1 is MNHNY and CDR2 is SVGAGI in the germline V gene (reference sequence). Trimming took off 5 bases at V and 8 bases at J, with 12 bases between the two ends.

The chain links TRBV7-2 to TRBJ1-2; D is unresolved. Germline V gene data show CDR1 as SGHTA and CDR2 as FQGNSA. This CDR3 is 12 amino acids long. The V and J ends lost 6 bases and 4 bases respectively, with 9 bases between them. Written as DNA, the CDR3 is TGTGCCAGCAGTTATGACCTCTATGGCTACACCTTC. Protein product: CASSYDLYGYTF.

J is TRBJ2-7 and V is TRBV7-2; D unclear. CDR3 size: 15 residues. Trimming shortened V by 1 base and J by 2 bases, and 12 bases separated the two germline ends. Germline CDR1 reads SGHTA; CDR2 reads FQGNSA. In DNA form, the CDR3 reads TGTGCCAGCAGCTTAGAGGGAAAGGGCCCCTACGAGCAGTACTTC. Protein: CASSLEGKGPYEQYF.

This rearrangement joins TRBV18 to TRBJ1-6, with 8 bases lining up with TRBD1. The J segment lost 5 bases and the V segment lost 4 bases, leaving 7 bases of the junction unmatched. CDR3 length equals 16 residues. Germline assignment: CDR1 KGHSH and CDR2 LQKENI. CDR3 sequence reads: CASSQYQGADNSPLHF. CDR3 sequence (DNA): TGTGCCAGCTCACAATACCAGGGGGCCGATAATTCACCCCTCCACTTT. The variable domain in full, with the rest retrieved from reference TRBV18 and TRBJ1-6, is NAGVMQNPRHLVRRRGQEARLRCSPMKGHSHVYWYRQLPEEGLKFMVYLQKENIIDESGMPKERFSAEFPKEGPSILRIQQVVRGDSAAYFCASSQYQGADNSPLHFGNGTRLTVT.

This sequence joins TRBV3-1 (or the pseudogene TRBV3-2) and TRBJ1-5, with a possible D match to TRBD1 (5 bases). This CDR3 has 14 residues. The germline CDR1 and CDR2 sequences are LGHDT and YNNKEL (reference sequence). V was pared by 0 bases and J by 8 bases, with 11 bases between. The CDR3 coding sequence is TGTGCCAGCAGCCAAGATGGGGGTAGGAAGCCCCAGCATTTT. Encoded protein: CASSQDGGRKPQHF.

The table lists this clone with a count of one. The chain links TRBV2 to TRBJ1-2, with 10 bases identical to TRBD1. With V trimmed by 6 bases and J by 8 bases, 12 bases remained unmatched. This CDR3 contains 15 residues. Germline V lookup: CDR1 SNHLY, CDR2 FYNNEI. The CDR3 region has the DNA TGTGCCAGCAGACCCACGGGACAGGGGATTAGGGGCTACACCTTC. Protein sequence: CASRPTGQGIRGYTF. Using reference TRBV2 and TRBJ1-2 for the parts outside the CDR3, the full variable domain is EPEVTQTPSHQVTQMGQEVILRCVPISNHLYFYWYRQILGQKVEFLVSFYNNEISEKSEIFDDQFSVERPDGSNFTLKIRSTKLEDSAMYFCASRPTGQGIRGYTFGSGTRLTVV.

The chain employs TRBV7-2 and TRBJ2-7; no clear D gene. The CDR3 is 13 residues long. Trimming stripped 1 base from V and 3 bases from J, with 7 bases between. The V gene's germline CDR1 is SGHTA and CDR2 FQGNSA. The CDR3 DNA reads as TGTGCCAGCAGCTTAGTGGGCGTCTACGAGCAGTACTTC. This gives the protein CASSLVGVYEQYF. The full variable domain, its missing parts supplied by reference TRBV7-2 and TRBJ2-7, is GAGVSQSPSNKVTEKGKDVELRCDPISGHTALYWYRQSLGQGLEFLIYFQGNSAPDKSGLPSDRFSAERTGGSVSTLTIQRTQQEDSAVYLCASSLVGVYEQYFGPGTRLTVT.

CDR3 nucleotide sequence: TGTGCCAGCAGTTACTCGCCGGGACATCAGCCCCAGCATTTT. Translation: CASSYSPGHQPQHF. The rearrangement links TRBV6-5 to TRBJ1-5, with D tentatively TRBD1 (5 bases). The V end was cut by 0 bases, the J end by 5 bases, with 8 bases between. The CDR3 length is 14 residues. Germline CDR1 and CDR2: MNHEY and SVGAGI.

The genes are TRBV28 and TRBJ2-1; unclear D gene. CDR3 length: 13 amino acids. Germline V CDR1 and CDR2: MDHEN, SYDVKM. The V gene lost 2 bases and the J gene lost 12 bases, with 14 bases spanning the gap. The CDR3 sequence is CASSLDGKLGQFF. In DNA, the CDR3 is TGTGCCAGCAGTTTAGACGGAAAGTTGGGGCAGTTCTTC. The whole variable domain, remainder taken from reference TRBV28 and TRBJ2-1, is DVKVTQSSRYLVKRTGEKVFLECVQDMDHENMFWYRQDPGLGLRLIYFSYDVKMKEKGDIPEGYSVSREKKERFSLILESASTNQTSMYLCASSLDGKLGQFFGPGTRLTVL.

In its sample, this clone was seen once. J is TRBJ1-6 and V is TRBV28; tentatively, D is TRBD1 (5 bases). With 6 bases removed from V and 7 bases from J, the gap between germline ends came to 13 bases. This CDR3 is built from 14 residues. Germline V gene sequence: CDR1 MDHEN, CDR2 SYDVKM. The DNA for the CDR3 is TGTGCCAGCAGCAGGTTGAGGGGAAATTCACCCCTCCACTTT. Encoded protein: CASSRLRGNSPLHF.

The chain is built from TRBV30 and TRBJ2-1; D not resolved. V lost 2 bases, J lost 6 bases, and 14 bases lay in between. Germline lookup yields CDR1 GTSNPN and CDR2 SVGIG (reference sequence). This CDR3 contains 14 residues. CDR3 amino acids: CAWSNGLGGNEQFF. The CDR3 DNA reads as TGTGCCTGGAGTAATGGGCTAGGTGGCAATGAGCAGTTCTTC.

V usage is TRBV13 and J usage is TRBJ2-1; 7 bases match TRBD1. Germline V lookup: CDR1 PRHDT, CDR2 FYEKMQ (reference sequence). V trimming: 5 bases; J trimming: 3 bases; junction bases outside the gene matches: 7. This CDR3 contains 15 residues. Written as DNA, the CDR3 is TGTGCCAGCAGCCTCAGGGGGTTTAACTACAATGAGCAGTTCTTC. As protein: CASSLRGFNYNEQFF.

The rearrangement joins TRBV28 to TRBJ2-7; 7 bases agree with TRBD1. The CDR3 is 15 amino acids. Germline V lookup: CDR1 MDHEN, CDR2 SYDVKM. V lost 1 base and J lost 0; bases outside the gene matches: 3. DNA for the CDR3: TGTGCCAGCAGTTTATTTCGGGACAGCTCCTACGAGCAGTACTTC. Protein: CASSLFRDSSYEQYF.

The chain recombines TRBV5-1 with TRBJ2-5, with 8 bases that match TRBD2. V lost 1 base, J lost 4 bases, and 3 bases stayed unmatched. Germline lookup yields CDR1 SGHRS and CDR2 YFSETQ. This CDR3 is built from 14 residues. CDR3 sequence (DNA): TGCGCCAGCAGCTTGATAGCGGGACCAGAGACCCAGTACTTC. Amino acid sequence: CASSLIAGPETQYF.

V usage is TRBV19 and J usage is TRBJ2-7; D gene uncertain. V dropped 8 bases and J dropped 3 bases, with 8 bases sitting between them. CDR1 and CDR2 (germline): LNHDA, SQIVND (reference sequence). This CDR3 comprises 11 residues. The CDR3, as DNA: TGTGCCAGTGCCCGAGGCTACGAGCAGTACTTC. Residues: CASARGYEQYF.